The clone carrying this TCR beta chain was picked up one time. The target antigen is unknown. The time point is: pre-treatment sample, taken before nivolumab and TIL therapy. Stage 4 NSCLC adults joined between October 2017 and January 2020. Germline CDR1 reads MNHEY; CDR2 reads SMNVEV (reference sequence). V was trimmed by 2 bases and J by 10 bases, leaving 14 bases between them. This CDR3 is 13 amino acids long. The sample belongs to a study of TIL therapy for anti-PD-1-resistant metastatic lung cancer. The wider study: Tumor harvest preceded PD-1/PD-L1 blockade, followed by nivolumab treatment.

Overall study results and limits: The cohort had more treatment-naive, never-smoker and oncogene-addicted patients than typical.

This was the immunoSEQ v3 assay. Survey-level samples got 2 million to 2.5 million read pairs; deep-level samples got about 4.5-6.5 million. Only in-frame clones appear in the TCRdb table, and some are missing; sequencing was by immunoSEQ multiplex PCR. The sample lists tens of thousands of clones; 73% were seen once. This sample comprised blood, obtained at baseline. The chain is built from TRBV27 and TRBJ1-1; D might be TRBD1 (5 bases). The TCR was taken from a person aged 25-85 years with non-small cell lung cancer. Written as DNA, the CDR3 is TGTGCCAGCAGTTTAAGCCCCCTAAGGGGAGCTTTCTTT. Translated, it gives CASSLSPLRGAFF.